The clone carrying this T cell receptor beta chain is a singleton in its sample. The antigen is unknown. This sample was included in a study of OX40 agonist ivuxolimab in advanced cancers. Study summary: The diagnoses of dose-escalation patients were hepatocellular carcinoma, melanoma, renal cell or head and neck cancer. Study results and caveats: Researchers did not establish what antigens the expanded peripheral T cells target. Clonal expansion was seen in CD4+ and CD8+ blood T cells by week 6 at 0.1 to 3.0 mg/kg.

This CDR3 is 15 amino acids long. From germline, CDR1 is LNHDA and CDR2 SQIVND (reference sequence). V lost 5 bases and J 4 bases, leaving 14 bases between the germline ends. Repertoires were generated with immunoSEQ multiplex PCR, while TCRdb's copy carries only in-frame clones and drops some. The repertoire holds approximately 70,000 clones, with 83% as singletons. The gene calls are TRBV19 and TRBJ2-2, with a possible D match to TRBD2 (6 bases). Sample: CD4+ or CD8+ T cells sorted from blood, taken in a trial of the OX40 agonist ivuxolimab. This TCR was recovered from an adult with an advanced solid tumor such as melanoma, head and neck, liver or kidney cancer. CDR3 in DNA: TGTGCCAGTAGTCCCTTGAGTAGCGGCACCGGGGAGCTGTTTTTT. It codes for CASSPLSSGTGELFF.